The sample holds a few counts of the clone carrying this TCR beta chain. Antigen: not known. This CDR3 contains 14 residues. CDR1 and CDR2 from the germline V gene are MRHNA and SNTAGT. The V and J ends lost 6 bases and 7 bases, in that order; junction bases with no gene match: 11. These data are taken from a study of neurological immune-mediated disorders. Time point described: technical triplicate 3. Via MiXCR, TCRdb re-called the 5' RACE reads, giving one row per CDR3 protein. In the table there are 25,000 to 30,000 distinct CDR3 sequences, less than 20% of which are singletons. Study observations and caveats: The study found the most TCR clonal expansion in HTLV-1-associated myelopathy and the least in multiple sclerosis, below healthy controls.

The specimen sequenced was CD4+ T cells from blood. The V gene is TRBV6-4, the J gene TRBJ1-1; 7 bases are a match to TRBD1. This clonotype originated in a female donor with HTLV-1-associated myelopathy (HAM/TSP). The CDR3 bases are TGTGCCAGCAGGGGGGGACAGAACCTTGGTGAAGCTTTCTTT. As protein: CASRGGQNLGEAFF.